This T cell receptor beta chain originates from a study of blood T cell repertoires in COVID-19. Study at large: Sites in the United States, Italy and Spain provided acute and convalescent COVID-19 samples. From T cells, B-cell-depleted T cells, or PBMCs came the material, which was cDNA or gDNA.

Study processing details: Reference gene primer amplification gave estimated nucleated cell counts. Assay used: immunoSEQ multiplex PCR; TCRdb lists only in-frame clones, some missing. The V and J calls and the clone size are those of that table, but D and trimming were determined from the DNA. The table includes under 200,000 clones, just under 80% detected once. This clone has just a few counts. Germline CDR1 reads LNHDA; CDR2 reads SQIVND (reference sequence). V was pared by 7 bases and J by 5 bases, with 11 bases of the junction left unmatched. The CDR3 totals 15 residues. The chain combines TRBV19 with TRBJ1-1; 9 positions agree with TRBD1. The source material was peripheral blood. The TCR was taken from a man in his 70s with active or convalescent COVID-19. The CDR3 sequence: CASNKRRTGDTEAFF. The DNA for the CDR3 is TGTGCCAGTAACAAACGCAGGACAGGGGATACTGAAGCTTTCTTT. Full variable domain (missing parts from reference TRBV19 and TRBJ1-1): DGGITQSPKYLFRKEGQNVTLSCEQNLNHDAMYWYRQDPGQGLRLIYYSQIVNDFQKGDIAEGYSVSREKKESFPLTVTSAQKNPTAFYLCASNKRRTGDTEAFFGQGTRLTVV.